These 8 T cell receptor beta chains were all obtained from the same sample, sequenced in a study of shared clonotypes between healthy human individuals. Libraries were prepared by immunoSEQ multiplex PCR; TCRdb keeps only in-frame clonotypes and omits some of them. The sample lists roughly 2.1 million clones, 85% to 95% occurring once. Positively selected for CCR7, the CD45RO-negative cells used as naive CD8 cells excluded terminally differentiated effector memory CD45RA+ cells. The sample comprised naive CD8+ T cells from PBMCs. The receptors originated from a man between 18 and 35 years old in good health. Some clones in this sample may be carry-over from other donors' samples.

This chain connects TRBV14 to TRBJ1-1; D gene ambiguous. This CDR3 is built from 12 residues. In germline, CDR1 is SGHDN, CDR2 FVKESK. Trimming left V 0 bases short and J 4 bases short, with 3 bases between. CDR3 nucleotides: TGTGCCAGCAGCCAAGAGACCACTGAAGCTTTCTTT. It codes for CASSQETTEAFF.

The chain combines TRBV19 with TRBJ1-5, with D perhaps TRBD1 (5 bases). This CDR3 comprises 12 residues. The V end lost 4 bases, the J end lost 7 bases, and 8 bases lay between the germline ends. Germline V gene data show CDR1 as LNHDA and CDR2 as SQIVND (reference sequence). The CDR3 nucleotides are TGTGCCAGTAGTAGGGGGGAACAGCCCCAGCATTTT. Its protein product is CASSRGEQPQHF.

This chain joins TRBV4-1 and TRBJ1-5; 7 nucleotides agree with TRBD1. The V gene's germline CDR1 is MGHRA and CDR2 YSYEKL. CDR3 length equals 16 residues. Germline trimming cut 4 bases from V and 1 base from J; bases unmatched to any gene: 7. CDR3 sequence: CASSLWMTGSNQPQHF. In DNA form, the CDR3 reads TGCGCCAGCAGCCTCTGGATGACAGGGAGCAATCAGCCCCAGCATTTT.

This chain links TRBV27 with TRBJ2-3; D remains unclear. In germline, CDR1 is MNHEY, CDR2 SMNVEV (reference sequence). Trimming cost V 6 bases and J 7 bases, with 8 bases left between them. This CDR3 spans 11 amino acids. The CDR3 DNA follows: TGTGCCAGCAGAACACCGTATACGCAGTATTTT. As protein: CASRTPYTQYF.

The rearrangement joins TRBV4-1 to TRBJ1-1; D might be TRBD1 (6 bases). The CDR3 extends over 15 amino acids. Per germline, CDR1 MGHRA and CDR2 YSYEKL. The V end was cut by 4 bases, the J end by 1 base, with 13 bases between. The CDR3: CASSPQQGGNTEAFF. CDR3 coding DNA: TGCGCCAGCAGCCCTCAACAGGGTGGGAACACTGAAGCTTTCTTT.

The rearrangement uses TRBV7-9 and TRBJ1-3; 10 bases match TRBD1. Trimming cost V 4 bases and J 4 bases; bases outside gene matches: 4. The CDR3 has 15 amino acids. CDR1 SEHNR and CDR2 FQNEAQ come from the germline V gene (reference sequence). CDR3 sequence (DNA): TGTGCCAGCAGCTCCGTGGACAGGGGGGGAAACACCATATATTTT. Amino acids: CASSSVDRGGNTIYF.

The V gene is TRBV4-3, the J gene TRBJ2-7; 7 nucleotides line up with TRBD2. Germline V gene data show CDR1 as LGHNA and CDR2 as YSLEER. This CDR3 spans 16 amino acids. Unmatched junction bases numbered 7, after V lost 0 bases and J lost 2 bases. The CDR3 region has the DNA TGCGCCAGCAGCCAAGAATCGACTAGCTCAACCTACGAGCAGTACTTC. As protein: CASSQESTSSTYEQYF.

In its sample, this clone was seen once. J is TRBJ2-1 and V is TRBV11-2; 9 bases map to TRBD1. Germline CDR1 SGHAT, CDR2 FQNNGV. Trimming removed 3 bases from V and 7 bases from J; junction bases left unmatched: 7. The CDR3 loop spans 15 amino acids. The CDR3 sequence is CASSLWDRAGNEQFF. The CDR3 coding sequence is TGTGCCAGCAGCTTGTGGGACAGGGCAGGGAATGAGCAGTTCTTC.